Included here is one TCR beta chain sequence, with context. These data originate in a study of patients and donors after allogeneic stem cell transplantation. MiXCR, applied by TCRdb to the RT-PCR reads, yields one record per CDR3 protein. The sample comprises more than 850,000 distinct CDR3 sequences, roughly 18% of which are singletons, and 6% rests with the top ten. Germline V gene sequence: CDR1 LGHNA, CDR2 YNFKEQ. CDR3 length: 16 residues. With V trimmed by 1 base and J by 0 bases, 1 base remained unmatched. This TCR came from a human donor who was either an allogeneic HSCT recipient or a stem cell or donor lymphocyte infusion donor (not recorded which). It is not recorded whose cells these are; they may come from a transplant donor. The sequencing input was blood, either unsorted or a sorted T cell fraction (not recorded which). This chain uses TRBV4-2 with TRBJ2-3, with TRBD2 matching over 10 bases. CDR3 nucleotide sequence: TGTGCCAGCAGCCAAGTACTAGCGGGGAGCACAGATACGCAGTATTTT. Translated: CASSQVLAGSTDTQYF.